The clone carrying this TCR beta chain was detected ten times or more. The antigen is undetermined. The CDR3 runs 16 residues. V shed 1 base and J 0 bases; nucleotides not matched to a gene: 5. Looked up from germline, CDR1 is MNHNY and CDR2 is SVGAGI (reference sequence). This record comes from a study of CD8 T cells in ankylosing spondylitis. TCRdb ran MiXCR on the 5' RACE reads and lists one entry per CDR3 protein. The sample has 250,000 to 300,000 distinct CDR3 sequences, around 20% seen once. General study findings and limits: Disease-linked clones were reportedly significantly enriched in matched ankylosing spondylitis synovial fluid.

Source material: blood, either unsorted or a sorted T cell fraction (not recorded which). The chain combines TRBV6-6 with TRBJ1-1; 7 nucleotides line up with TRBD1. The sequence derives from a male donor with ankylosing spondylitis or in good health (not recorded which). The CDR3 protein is CASSYLPGQMNTEAFF. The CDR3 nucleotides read TGTGCCAGCAGTTACTTACCGGGACAGATGAACACTGAAGCTTTCTTT.